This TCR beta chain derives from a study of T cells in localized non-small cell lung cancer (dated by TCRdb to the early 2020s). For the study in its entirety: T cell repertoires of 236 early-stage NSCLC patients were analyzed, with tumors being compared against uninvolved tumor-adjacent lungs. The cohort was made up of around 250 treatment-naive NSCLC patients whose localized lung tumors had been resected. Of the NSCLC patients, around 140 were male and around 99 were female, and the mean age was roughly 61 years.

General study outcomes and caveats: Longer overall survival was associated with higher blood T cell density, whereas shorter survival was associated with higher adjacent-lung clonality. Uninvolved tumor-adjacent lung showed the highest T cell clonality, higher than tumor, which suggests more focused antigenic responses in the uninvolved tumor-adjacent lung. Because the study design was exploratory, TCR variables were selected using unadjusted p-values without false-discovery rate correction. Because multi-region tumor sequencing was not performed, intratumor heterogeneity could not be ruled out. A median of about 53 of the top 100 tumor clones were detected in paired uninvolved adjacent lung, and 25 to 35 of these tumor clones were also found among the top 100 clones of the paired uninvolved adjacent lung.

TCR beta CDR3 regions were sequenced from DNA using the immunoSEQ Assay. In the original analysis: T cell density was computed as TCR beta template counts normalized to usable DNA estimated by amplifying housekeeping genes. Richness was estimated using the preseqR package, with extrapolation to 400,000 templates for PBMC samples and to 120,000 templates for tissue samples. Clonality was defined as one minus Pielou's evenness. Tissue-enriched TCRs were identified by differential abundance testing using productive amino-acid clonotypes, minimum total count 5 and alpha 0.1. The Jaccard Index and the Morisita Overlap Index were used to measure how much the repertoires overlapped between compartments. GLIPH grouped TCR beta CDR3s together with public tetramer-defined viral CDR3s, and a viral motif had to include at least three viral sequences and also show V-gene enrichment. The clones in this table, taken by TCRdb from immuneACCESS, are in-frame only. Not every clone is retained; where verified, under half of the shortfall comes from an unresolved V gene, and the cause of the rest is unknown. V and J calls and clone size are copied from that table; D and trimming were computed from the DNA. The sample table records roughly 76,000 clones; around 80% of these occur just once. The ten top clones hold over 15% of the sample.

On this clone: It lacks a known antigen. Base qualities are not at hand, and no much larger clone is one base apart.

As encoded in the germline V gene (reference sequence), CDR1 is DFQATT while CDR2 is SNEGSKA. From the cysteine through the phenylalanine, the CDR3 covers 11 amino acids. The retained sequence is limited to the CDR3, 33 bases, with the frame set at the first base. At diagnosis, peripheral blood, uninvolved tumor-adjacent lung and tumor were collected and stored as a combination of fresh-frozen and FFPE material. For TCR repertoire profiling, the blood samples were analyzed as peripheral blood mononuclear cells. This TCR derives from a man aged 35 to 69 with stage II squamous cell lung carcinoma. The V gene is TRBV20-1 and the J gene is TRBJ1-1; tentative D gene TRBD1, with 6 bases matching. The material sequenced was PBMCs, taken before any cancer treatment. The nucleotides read TGCAGCCCAGGGGCAGGGACTGAAGCTTTCTTT. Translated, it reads CSPGAGTEAFF.